Detailed here is one TCR beta chain. This clone showed up just once. The antigen it binds to is not known. The record has no base qualities; no much larger clone is one base away. The data originate from a study of blood T cell repertoires in COVID-19 (dated by TCRdb to 2020 to 2021). Regarding the study in general: Samples covering the acute and convalescent phases of COVID-19 were provided by collaborators in the United States, Italy and Spain. Samples came from the ongoing ImmuneRACE study (first 160 participants) plus 1,254 subjects from 6 global collaborators. Sample metadata almost always included a de-identified subject ID, COVID-19 status, age in years and sex. The repertoires were made available in a free public database intended to serve as a resource for research on the immune response to SARS-CoV-2. Where available, HLA class I and class II types were taken from metadata supplied by the sample provider and were not determined by assay-based typing. The prospective study material was composed of cDNA or gDNA derived from T cells, B-cell-depleted T cells, or PBMCs. Subjects who had been exposed to COVID-19, were actively infected with it, or had recovered from it provided the deeply sampled blood TCRbeta repertoires that made up the dataset.

TCRbeta CDR3 regions were amplified from genomic DNA by means of the immunoSEQ Assay, a bias-controlled multiplex PCR. From the authors' description of their analysis: The number of nucleated cells in each sample was estimated by amplification of reference gene primers within the assay. Sequence reads were collapsed and filtered to measure the absolute abundance of every unique TCRbeta CDR3 rearrangement. For each sample, productive Simpson clonality was calculated as the square root of Simpson's diversity index over productive rearrangements. TCRdb carries this immuneACCESS record with in-frame sequences only. Its versions omit some clonotypes, under half of them owing to an unresolved V gene in the studies checked, with the rest unexplained. V and J calls and clone size are given by that table; D and trimming were obtained from the DNA. Counted in this sample were around 160,000 clones; 81% of them appeared once. The top ten clonotypes cover approximately 9.9% of the sample.

What the research found in general, with its limitations: The amount of clinical and demographic metadata varied by source and participant and was provided uncurated.

V is shortened by 4 bases, J by 4 bases, and the region joining them spans 11 bases. Spanning cysteine to phenylalanine, the CDR3 consists of 14 amino acids. Of the read, only the CDR3 DNA is kept; its 42 bases are in frame from base 1. The germline V gene (reference sequence) gives CDR1 as SGHNT and CDR2 as YYREEE. Collaborating institutions collected whole blood in K2EDTA tubes following their own protocols. For TCRbeta analysis, collaborators shipped samples as frozen whole blood, isolated PBMCs, or DNA extracted from either of those sample types. Sequencing was performed on peripheral blood. The chain is assembled from TRBV5-4 and TRBJ1-4, and perhaps TRBD1 as D gene, on 6 matching bases. This sequence originates from a man between 60 and 75 years old with active or convalescent COVID-19. The CDR3 amino acid sequence is: CASSPARGNEKLFF. The DNA sequence reads TGTGCCAGCAGCCCCGCCAGGGGTAATGAAAAACTGTTTTTT.